At least ten counts were recorded for the clone carrying this T cell receptor (beta chain). The antigen remains unidentified. The data were taken from a study of human T cells and chemical hapten exposure. About the research overall: Minor pooled library volume differences mainly drove per-sample TCR yield variation. Study results and caveats: No shift was seen in TCRs above 1 in 1000 frequency with DPC sensitization.

Indicated time point: healthy volunteer bleed at 6 weeks. Total RNA was extracted from unfractionated whole blood. The CDR3 covers 14 residues. Germline lookup yields CDR1 MNHEY and CDR2 SVGEGT. V gave up 2 bases and J gave up 4 bases, with 9 bases separating them. TCRdb called the RACE reads again in MiXCR, with one record for every CDR3 protein. The sample shows about 37,000 distinct CDR3 sequences, around 5.5% of them seen only once. The sample was whole blood. This TCR was sampled from a human donor in good health. Some clones in this sample may be carry-over from other donors' samples. The chain is built from TRBV6-2 or TRBV6-3 and TRBJ2-1, with D possibly matching TRBD2 (7 bases). Written as DNA, the CDR3 is TGTGCCAGCAGTTACAGGGGGGGATACAATGAGCAGTTCTTC. Translation gives CASSYRGGYNEQFF.